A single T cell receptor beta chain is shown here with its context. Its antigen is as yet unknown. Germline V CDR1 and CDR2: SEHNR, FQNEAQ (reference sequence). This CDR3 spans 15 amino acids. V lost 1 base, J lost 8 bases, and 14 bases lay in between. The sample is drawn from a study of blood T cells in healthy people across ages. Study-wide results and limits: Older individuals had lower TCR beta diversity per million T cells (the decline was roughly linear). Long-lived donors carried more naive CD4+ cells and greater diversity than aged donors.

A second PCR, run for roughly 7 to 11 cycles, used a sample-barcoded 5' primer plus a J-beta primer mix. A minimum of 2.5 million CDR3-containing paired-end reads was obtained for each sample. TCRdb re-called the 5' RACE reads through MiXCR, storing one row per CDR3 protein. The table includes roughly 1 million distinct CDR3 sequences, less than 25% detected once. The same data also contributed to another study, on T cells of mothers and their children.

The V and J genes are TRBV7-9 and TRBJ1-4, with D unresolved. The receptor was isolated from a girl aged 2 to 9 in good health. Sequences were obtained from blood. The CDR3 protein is CASSLVDTEGEKLFF. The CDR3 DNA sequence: TGTGCCAGCAGCTTAGTAGACACCGAGGGAGAAAAACTGTTTTTT.